The present entry profiles one T cell receptor (beta chain) with its context. Its antigen specificity is not known. Base quality data are lacking; no much larger clone is found one base away. The cohort was made up of roughly 670 healthy bone marrow donors. At the time of sampling, every cohort member was nominally healthy, though immune exposures that went unrecorded were likely present. The donor tested CMV seronegative, placing the donor among the 350 or so seronegative members of the cohort. A peripheral blood sample was provided by each donor, and peripheral blood mononuclear cells were used for TCR beta sequencing. The Qiagen DNeasy Blood Extraction Kit was used to extract genomic DNA from the blood cell samples. The data were taken from a study of cytomegalovirus exposure and HLA in healthy donors (dated by TCRdb to 2017 to 2019). With regard to the full study: According to an earlier analysis of 550 to 700 of the donors, some 180 million T cells yielded some 120 million unique TCR beta sequences and 276 Gb of sequence data. Approximately 300 gigabases of sequencing data and 75 million to 85 million unique TCR sequences made up an early release that covered several hundred HLA-typed donors. The genetic ancestry cluster associated with self-reported Caucasian donors included about four fifths of the 350 to 500 genotyped donors. The study aimed to test whether cataloging public T cell receptors could reveal signatures of past pathogen exposure. The study used immunosequencing to profile the T cell repertoires of 666 subjects and linked those repertoires to cytomegalovirus serostatus. In addition to the first cohort of around 670 subjects, a separate validation cohort of over 90 different subjects was used. To predict cytomegalovirus infection status, the study brought together high-throughput TCR immunosequencing, statistical association of individual TCRs with disease status, and machine learning. A later analysis re-examined previously published TCR beta repertoires from around 670 donors and added high-resolution HLA genotyping to investigate patterns of TCR occurrence. In the later analysis, no new phenotypic data were used to find candidate immune exposures; instead, reliance was placed on TCR beta sequences and their occurrence across donors. An earlier analysis of 587 of the donors used high-throughput TCR beta sequencing to judge whether each TCR beta V gene segment behaved as functional or pseudogenic. Donor age, sex, ethnicity and CMV serostatus were compiled together with the repertoire data. Genome-wide SNP genotypes for about 55% of the roughly 670 donors were used in a later genetic analysis, which treated that subset as a discovery cohort. Every discovery cohort repertoire had been produced on one sequencing platform. Both class I and class II loci were covered by HLA typing, at four-digit resolution. The number of donors typed differed by locus, with about 620-630 for A, B, C, DRB1 and DQB1, around 560 for DQA1, over 600 for DPA1, and some 470 for DPB1. Because of strong linkage in the cohort, roughly five DR-DQ haplotypes were treated as single units for association and clustering. Among approximately 370 genotyped donors of the cohort, an average of approximately 200,000 unique TCR beta nucleotide sequences was sequenced per donor, of which roughly 18% were non-productive. Beyond this particular receptor, the publication reports: The presence/absence analyses assumed that sequencing depth was roughly uniform across donors, and that assumption may not be true. A total of roughly 160 TCR beta chains were listed by the study as associated with cytomegalovirus. A later analysis reported that several top co-occurrence clusters appeared linked to parvovirus B19, influenza, CMV and Epstein-Barr virus. Because counts were too low, roughly 18 rarely observed V segments, including chromosome 9 orphons, were left out of the earlier analysis of 500 to 750 of the donors. The classifier was reported to diagnose cytomegalovirus status with high specificity and sensitivity in both the original and validation cohorts. A later genetic analysis associated a missense DCLRE1C variant with V-gene and J-gene trimming of TCR beta chains, and an independent cohort replicated the association. Because the 87-base-pair reads could not distinguish some IMGT-functional V segments, including TRBV6-2 and TRBV6-3, those segments were excluded. Most TCR sequences were observed very rarely across donors, whereas some public TCRs were present in many individuals. In a later genetic analysis, fewer N-insertions in productive TCRs were reported among donors in an Asian-associated ancestry cluster than the roughly 710-donor mean. The authors suggested that the approach could potentially be extended to other disease states and immunological phenotypes. When HLA alleles, especially DR and DQ, strongly co-occurred, attributing TCR associations to individual alleles was difficult. In a later analysis, around 17,000 TCR beta sequences were associated with specific HLA alleles at a false discovery rate of 0.05. Correlated functional status among segregating V segments might be attributable to linkage disequilibrium, but an unknown experimental factor could not be ruled out. The cohort was sequenced for TCR beta chains only, and without alpha or paired-chain data the features that could be detected were limited. An earlier analysis of 587 of the donors showed that most TCR beta V segments appeared in productive rearrangements either about 87% or about 30% of the time, which broadly matched IMGT annotations. A further reported finding was that TCR beta sequences accurately predicted the HLA-A and HLA-B alleles for most subjects in the first cohort. Because some donors lacked HLA typing at each locus, the association tests relied only on the typed subset. A group of highly shared sequence variants was considered likely to be a technical artifact of the sequencing pipeline. CMV serostatus was the only immune exposure information available for the cohort. In a later analysis, most CMV-associated TCR beta chains were found to appear HLA-restricted, with HLA associations seemingly driven largely by CMV exposure. In vitro tests confirmed that a few of the cytomegalovirus-associated TCR beta chains recognize cytomegalovirus antigens. Compared with equally common non-associated chains, HLA-associated TCR beta chains in a later analysis were more clonally expanded and had lower generation probabilities. A later analysis found that TCR association rates varied across HLA loci, with DRB1 alleles showing the most associated TCRs and HLA-C alleles the fewest.

Library construction relied on the immunoSEQ multiplex PCR assay. For the multiplex PCR, a mixture combining 60 forward primers for TCR Vbeta segments and 13 reverse primers for TCR Jbeta segments was used. The CDR3 region of rearranged TCR beta genes was amplified from genomic DNA with a multiplex PCR assay. On the Illumina HiSeq System, the amplified TCR beta libraries were sequenced as 87-base-pair reads. Concerning the study's data processing: Across the 640 or so repertoires, a later analysis counted approximately 83 million unique TCR beta chains, roughly 11 million of which were shared by at least two donors. Raw reads were error-corrected and collapsed into unique sequences by a nearest-neighbor algorithm in which closely related sequences were merged to remove PCR and sequencing errors. V, D and J gene segments were assigned by aligning CDR3 sequences to IMGT reference sequences. Each retained sequence needed at least a six-nucleotide match to both a V gene segment and a J gene segment. Rearrangements were called productive when the CDR3 lacked stop codons and stayed in frame with V and J; all others were non-productive. Following IMGT convention, CDR3 was defined as the stretch from the second conserved V-encoded cysteine up to the conserved J-encoded phenylalanine. The earlier analysis of some 540 of the donors excluded any sequence lacking an unambiguous match to a single V gene segment. An earlier analysis of 587 of the donors classified V segments as functional when productive rearrangements were above 56.7% and as segregating when the standard deviation between donors was above 5%. To diagnose cytomegalovirus status from the catalog of TCR beta chain sequences, a statistical classification framework was built. A later analysis assigned V and J genes by comparing TCR nucleotide sequences with IMGT/GENE-DB human TR gene sequences. A later analysis assigned CDR3 sequences and most-parsimonious VDJ recombination scenarios with the TCRdist pipeline. A later analysis defined each TCR beta chain by its CDR3 amino acid sequence plus V-gene family, and excluded reads lacking a unique V-gene family. In a later analysis, nearly 600 highly shared, low-generation-probability nucleotide sequences were removed to address suspected cross-contamination and a sequencing artifact. For each public chain, a later analysis derived a clonal expansion index from normalized ranks of inferred template counts within each repertoire. A later analysis computed generation probabilities with a VDJ recombination model fitted to out-of-frame rearrangements, and checked the results against IGoR. In a later analysis, hypergeometric tests were used to score TCR-TCR, TCR-HLA and TCR-CMV co-occurrence, with a repertoire-size bias correction applied to TCR pairs. In a later analysis, false discovery rates were estimated by permuting HLA or CMV assignments 20 times. A later analysis grouped co-occurring TCRs with DBSCAN, adding TCRdist sequence similarity when clustering within HLA-allele-positive subsets. Repertoires with fewer than 30,000 or more than 120,000 public chains were left out of co-occurrence clustering, as were about five repertoires with anomalous nucleotide sharing. The clones in this table, taken by TCRdb from immuneACCESS, are in-frame only. Not every clone is retained; where verified, under half of the shortfall comes from an unresolved V gene, and the cause of the rest is unknown. The V and J calls and clone size are taken from that table; D and trimming were inferred from the DNA. A total of roughly 150,000 clones appear in this sample, roughly 70% of them only once. The ten biggest clones cover about 4.5% of the sample.

The germline V gene supplies CDR1 SNHLY and CDR2 FYNNEI. The CDR3 runs 12 amino acids, cysteine and phenylalanine included. Left in the record is the CDR3 DNA by itself, 36 bases read in frame from the first base. V loses 7 bases of germline sequence and J loses 5 bases, and the interval between the two ends is 9 bases. Input material: PBMCs. Recombination linked TRBV2 to TRBJ2-1, with the D segment identity uncertain. This receptor was taken from a man aged 55 to 70 in good health and CMV-seronegative. CDR3 loop: CASKLNHNEQFF. The nucleotides are TGTGCCAGCAAGCTTAATCACAATGAGCAGTTCTTC.